This T cell receptor (beta chain) was retrieved from a study of blood T cell repertoires in COVID-19 (dated by TCRdb to the early 2020s). Notes on the research overall: Samples covering the acute and convalescent phases of COVID-19 were provided by collaborators in the United States, Italy and Spain. The prospective study material was composed of cDNA or gDNA derived from T cells, B-cell-depleted T cells, or PBMCs. Deeply sampled blood TCRbeta repertoires from subjects exposed to, actively infected with, or recovered from COVID-19 were included in the dataset. The repertoires were released in a freely available public database meant as a resource for research on the immune response to SARS-CoV-2. Samples were obtained from the ongoing ImmuneRACE study (first 160 participants) and from 1,254 subjects provided by 6 global collaborators. Sample metadata almost always included a de-identified subject ID, COVID-19 status, age in years and sex. Where HLA class I and class II types were available, the types were taken from metadata supplied by the sample provider, not from assay-based typing. Overall study outcomes, separate from this receptor: How much clinical and demographic metadata was included differed by source and by participant, and the metadata was provided uncurated.

Whole blood was collected in K2EDTA tubes by collaborating institutions according to the institutions' own protocols. For TCRbeta analysis, collaborators shipped samples in one of three forms: frozen whole blood, isolated PBMCs, or DNA extracted from either of those sample types. TCRbeta CDR3 regions were amplified from genomic DNA by means of the immunoSEQ Assay, a bias-controlled multiplex PCR. Per the source publication's procedure: Within the assay, amplification of reference gene primers was used to estimate how many nucleated cells each sample contained. Sequence reads were collapsed and filtered to measure the absolute abundance of every unique TCRbeta CDR3 rearrangement. For each sample, productive Simpson clonality was calculated as the square root of Simpson's diversity index across productive rearrangements. TCRdb obtained this table from immuneACCESS and retained in-frame rearrangements with V and J assigned. These tables miss some clones; where compared with another copy, unresolved V genes account for less than half of the shortfall, and the remainder is unexplained. V, J and clone size are those of that table, while D and trimming were read from the DNA. The sample includes 20,000 to 25,000 clones, with about 87% observed a single time. The ten biggest clones cover 5.5% to 7% of the sample.

This clone has a handful of counts. No cognate antigen has been identified for it. A junction end diverges from the germline sequence, so it may reflect a read error. The sequencing sample was made of peripheral blood. This receptor was taken from a woman older than 75 with active COVID-19.

The CDR3 loop reads CASTQDRTNTGELFF. The nucleotides are TGCGCCAGCACCCAAGACAGGACGAACACCGGGGAGCTGTTTTTT. The rearranged segments are TRBV4-1 and TRBJ2-2; the D region possibly corresponds to TRBD1 (6 bases align). The CDR3 runs 15 residues from the cysteine to the phenylalanine. The DNA shown is the 45-base CDR3, in frame from base 1. Sequences MGHRA (CDR1) and YSYEKL (CDR2) are obtained from the germline V gene.